This T cell receptor beta chain comes out of a study of T-cell reconstitution after alpha-beta-depleted transplantation in children. Study-level points and caveats: For some patients, TCRbeta diversity was high at day 60 because of recipient T cells and thymic progenitors that survived. Reports say that about two months after transplant, the alpha-beta T cells came out of several hundred graft clones that had expanded.

Germline-derived CDR1 and CDR2 are LGHDT and YNNKEL (reference sequence). The CDR3 extends over 14 amino acids. Trimming pared 3 bases from V and 3 bases from J, leaving 12 bases between. The authors prepared the TCRbeta library with unique molecular identifiers. TCRdb redid the calling of the PCR reads with MiXCR, one entry per CDR3 protein. In the table there are around 210,000 distinct CDR3 sequences, around 7% of which are singletons. This clonotype was observed many times. As yet, its antigen is unknown. The V call is TRBV3-1, the J call TRBJ2-7, with D uncertain. The material sequenced was PBMCs, taken before TCRalphabeta/CD19-depleted stem cell transplant. This TCR was sampled from a boy aged 2 to 9 with acute lymphoblastic leukemia, due to receive a stem cell transplant. CDR3 coding DNA: TGTGCCAGCAGCCATGGCGGTTACGGCTACGAGCAGTACTTC. Residues: CASSHGGYGYEQYF.